One T cell receptor beta chain is described in this entry. Its antigen is unidentified. TCRdb keeps only in-frame clones here, not all; method: immunoSEQ multiplex PCR. The table lists 65,000 to 95,000 clones, approximately 94% of them singletons. The data derive from a study of OX40 agonist ivuxolimab in advanced cancers. As for the study in general: Across the patients, intravenous ivuxolimab was delivered every 2 weeks at 0.01 to 10 mg/kg. Partial responses were achieved by three patients, of whom one had hepatocellular carcinoma and two had cutaneous melanoma.

Study-level findings and limits: The study observed clonal expansion of CD4+ and CD8+ blood T cells by week 6 at 0.1 to 3.0 mg/kg. More expanded clones were seen, on average, in CD8+ T cells than in CD4+.

The junction had 11 bases not matched to a gene; V was cut back by 3 bases and J by 7 bases. The CDR3 has 15 residues. Per the germline V gene, CDR1 is MDHEN and CDR2 is SYDVKM. The starting material was CD4+ or CD8+ T cells sorted from blood, obtained in a trial of the OX40 agonist ivuxolimab. This TCR derives from an adult with an advanced solid tumor such as melanoma, head and neck, liver or kidney cancer. This chain joins TRBV28 and TRBJ1-2; 7 bases map to TRBD1. CDR3 coding DNA: TGTGCCAGCAGTTTTAGTCCGACAGGGTCGGGTGGCTACACCTTC. Translation: CASSFSPTGSGGYTF.